This T cell receptor (beta chain) was recovered during a study of graft-versus-host responses after intestinal transplantation. Study-level results: The authors found GvH clones in recipient marrow, some appearing first in ileum or blood.

TCRdb's table, derived via immunoSEQ multiplex PCR, lists solely in-frame clones and lacks some. This table holds 15,000 to 17,000 clones, 74% found once. About this clone itself: Its antigen remains unidentified.

Trimming removed 0 bases from V and 4 bases from J, with 14 bases in between. The CDR3 sequence is 16 residues long. Germline V lookup: CDR1 SGHRS, CDR2 YFSETQ. The starting material, graft tissue, was processed to release intraepithelial and lamina propria lymphocytes. The receptor comes from a human patient who received an intestinal transplant, so some T cells may come from the graft donor. This chain uses TRBV5-1 with TRBJ2-1; weak D call: TRBD1 (6 bases). The sequencing here drew on ileum tissue, taken 14 days after transplant. CDR3 bases: TGCGCCAGCAGCTTGGAAGACTTAGGGGGATACAATGAGCAGTTCTTC. The encoded protein is CASSLEDLGGYNEQFF.